This entry concerns a single TCR beta chain. Profiled with immunoSEQ multiplex PCR; TCRdb holds only in-frame clones, not every one. The sample carries roughly 160,000 clones, roughly 88% recorded once. This sample stems from a study of blood T cell repertoires in COVID-19. The germline V and J ends were trimmed by 4 bases and 2 bases, with 6 bases remaining between them. This CDR3 spans 13 amino acids. Germline CDR1 reads LGHDT; CDR2 reads YNNKEL (reference sequence). The clonotype originates from a man older than 75 with COVID-19, enrolled during active disease. The specimen sequenced was peripheral blood. The rearrangement joins TRBV3-1 (or the pseudogene TRBV3-2) to TRBJ2-1; TRBD2 might be the D (6 bases). The CDR3 coding sequence is TGTGCCAGCAGCCGGGGGGCCTACAATGAGCAGTTCTTC. As protein: CASSRGAYNEQFF.